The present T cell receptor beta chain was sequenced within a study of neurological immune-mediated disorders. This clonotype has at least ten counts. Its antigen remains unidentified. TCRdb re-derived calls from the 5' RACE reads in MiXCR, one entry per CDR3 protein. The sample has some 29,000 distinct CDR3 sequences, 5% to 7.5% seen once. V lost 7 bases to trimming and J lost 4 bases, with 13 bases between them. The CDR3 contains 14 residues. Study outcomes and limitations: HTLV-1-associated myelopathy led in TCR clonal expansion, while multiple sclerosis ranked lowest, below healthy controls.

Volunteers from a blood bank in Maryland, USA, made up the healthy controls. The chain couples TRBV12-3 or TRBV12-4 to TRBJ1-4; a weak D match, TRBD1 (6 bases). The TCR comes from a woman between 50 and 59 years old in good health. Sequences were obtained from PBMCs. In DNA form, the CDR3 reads TGTGCCAGCACCAGGACAGACTTTAATGAAAAACTGTTTTTT. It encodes CASTRTDFNEKLFF.